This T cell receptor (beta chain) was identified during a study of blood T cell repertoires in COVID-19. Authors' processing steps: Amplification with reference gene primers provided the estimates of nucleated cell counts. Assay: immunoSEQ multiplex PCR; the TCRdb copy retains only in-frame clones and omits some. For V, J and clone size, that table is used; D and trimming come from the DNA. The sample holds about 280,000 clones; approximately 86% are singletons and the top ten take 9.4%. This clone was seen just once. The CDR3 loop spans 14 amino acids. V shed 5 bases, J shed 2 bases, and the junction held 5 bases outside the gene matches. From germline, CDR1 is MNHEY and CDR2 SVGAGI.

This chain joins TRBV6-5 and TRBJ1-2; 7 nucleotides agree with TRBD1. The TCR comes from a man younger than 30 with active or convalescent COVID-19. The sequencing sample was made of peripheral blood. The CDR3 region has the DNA TGTGCCAGCAGTATCTACAGGGGAAACTATGGCTACACCTTC. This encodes CASSIYRGNYGYTF.